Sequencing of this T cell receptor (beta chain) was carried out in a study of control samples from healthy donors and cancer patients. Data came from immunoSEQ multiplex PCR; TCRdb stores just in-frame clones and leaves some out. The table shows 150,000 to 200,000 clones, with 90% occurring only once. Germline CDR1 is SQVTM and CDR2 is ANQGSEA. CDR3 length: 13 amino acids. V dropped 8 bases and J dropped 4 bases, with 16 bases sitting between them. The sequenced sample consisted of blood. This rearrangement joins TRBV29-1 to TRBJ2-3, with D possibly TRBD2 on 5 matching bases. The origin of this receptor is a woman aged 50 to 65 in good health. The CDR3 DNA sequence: TGCAGCAGTAAGGGAGTAGTATCAGATACGCAGTATTTT. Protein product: CSSKGVVSDTQYF.